These 20 T cell receptor delta chains share one sample of origin, sequenced in a study of gamma-delta chains in newborns, infants, children. TCRdb reran clone calling via CATT on the reads. The repertoire consists of around 4,500 delta-chain clones, with around 5% occurring once and the leading ten covering 9.5% to 13%. Sequenced material: blood. Source of these receptors: a child who was a newborn, infant or young child, either healthy, febrile or measles-vaccinated (not recorded which).

On this clone: This sequence may be a read error, since a much larger clone differs from it by one base. This chain uses TRDV2 with TRDJ1, with TRDD3 identical over 12 bases. In germline, CDR1 is GEAIGNYY, CDR2 EKD. The CDR3 contains 15 residues. The DNA for the CDR3 is TGTGCCTGTGACCCCCTGGGGGATACGACCGATAAACTCACCTTT. This encodes CACDPLGDTTDKLTF.

The J gene is TRDJ3, the V gene TRDV2; tentatively, D is TRDD3 (6 bases). Per germline, CDR1 GEAIGNYY and CDR2 EKD. CDR3 length: 19 amino acids. The germline V and J ends were trimmed by 0 bases and 1 base, with 15 bases remaining between them. CDR3: CACDTVDWAGSWDTRQMFF. CDR3 in DNA: TGTGCCTGTGACACCGTCGACTGGGCAGGTTCCTGGGACACCCGACAGATGTTTTTC.

The gene calls are TRDV2 and TRDJ3; 11 positions match TRDD3. The CDR3 runs to 23 residues. Per the germline V gene, CDR1 is GEAIGNYY and CDR2 is EKD. The junction had 16 bases not matched to a gene; V was cut back by 0 bases and J by 1 base. The CDR3 nucleotides are TGTGCCTGTGACACCGTGGGCCTGGGGGATACCCCTGGGGAATCCTGGGACACCCGACAGATGTTTTTC. It specifies CACDTVGLGDTPGESWDTRQMFF.

V and J are TRDV2 and TRDJ2; possible D gene TRDD3, 6 bases. Matching the DNA to germline supplied the J gene, which TCRdb does not give. Germline lookup yields CDR1 GEAIGNYY and CDR2 EKD. The CDR3 totals 14 residues. Between the trimmed V and J ends, which lost 4 bases and 5 bases, there was a span of 13 bases. In DNA form, the CDR3 reads TGTGCCTGTGAGCGTCGGGGGGAAACAGCACAACTCTTCTTT. It yields the protein CACERRGETAQLFF.

This clone was counted only a few times. One base away lies a much larger clone, so this may be a sequencing read error. V is TRDV2 and J is TRDJ2, with a weak D call TRDD3 (6 bases). The CDR3 sequence is 15 residues long. Per germline, CDR1 GEAIGNYY and CDR2 EKD. V was cut by 0 bases and J by 1 base, with 8 bases left in between. CDR3 sequence: CACDTEGDLTAQLFF. For the CDR3, the DNA is TGTGCCTGTGACACCGAGGGGGATTTGACAGCACAACTCTTCTTT.

This clone occurred a few times. The V gene is TRDV1, the J gene TRDJ1, with TRDD3 identical over 13 bases. CDR1 and CDR2 (germline): TSWWSYY, QGS. This CDR3 contains 20 residues. Trimming cost V 3 bases and J 0 bases; bases outside gene matches: 13. CDR3 residues: CALGELPTGGYAGYTDKLIF. CDR3 DNA: TGTGCTCTTGGGGAGCTTCCTACTGGGGGATACGCGGGGTACACCGATAAACTCATCTTT.

The sample holds a few counts of this clone. The chain is built from TRDV2 and TRDJ2, with 8 bases fitting TRDD3. J was trimmed by 4 bases and V by 4 bases; bases with no gene match: 10. The CDR3 runs 16 residues. Germline assignment: CDR1 GEAIGNYY and CDR2 EKD. CDR3 amino acids: CACDSVLGAPTAQLFF. Written as DNA, the CDR3 is TGTGCCTGTGATTCCGTACTGGGGGCTCCGACAGCACAACTCTTCTTT.

Note on this clone: One base away lies a much larger clone, so this may be a sequencing read error. The sample contains more than one DNA sequence encoding this CDR3. This chain links TRDV2 with TRDJ2; 12 bases line up with TRDD3. The CDR3 is 17 residues long. Losses at the gene ends were 4 bases for V and 3 bases for J; bases not matched to a gene: 8. The V gene's germline CDR1 is GEAIGNYY and CDR2 EKD. The CDR3 sequence: CACDHVLGDTLTAQLFF. CDR3 bases: TGTGCCTGTGATCATGTACTGGGGGATACTCTGACAGCACAACTCTTCTTT.

As concerns this clone: One base away lies a much larger clone, so this may be a sequencing read error. Other DNA variants within this sample encode the same CDR3. This chain uses TRDV2 with TRDJ3; TRDD3 matches at 11 bases. CDR3 length: 22 amino acids. Germline CDR1 and CDR2: GEAIGNYY and EKD. V trimming: 0 bases; J trimming: 0 bases; junction bases outside the gene matches: 12. CDR3 protein: CACDTGGLGDTYSSWDTRQMFF. The CDR3 bases are TGTGCCTGTGACACCGGGGGATTGGGGGATACGTATAGCTCCTGGGACACCCGACAGATGTTTTTC.

In regard to this clone: One end of the junction does not line up with germline, which may come from a read error. This chain connects TRDV1 to TRDJ1, with D possibly matching TRDD2 (5 bases). Looked up from germline, CDR1 is TSWWSYY and CDR2 is QGS. The CDR3 length is 18 residues. The CDR3 DNA reads as TGTGCTCTTGGGGACCCCTTTTTCCTCTCGGGGCATACCGGTAAACTCATCTTT. Protein product: CALGDPFFLSGHTGKLIF.

This clone turned up a few times. A read error may be the cause here, since a much bigger clone is one base away. The V call is TRDV2, the J call TRDJ2; 12 bases agree with TRDD3. The CDR3 extends over 18 amino acids. Looked up from germline, CDR1 is GEAIGNYY and CDR2 is EKD. J lost 1 base, V lost 3 bases, and 8 bases had no gene match. The DNA of the CDR3 is TGTGCCTGTGACGCGCTGGGGGATACGGAGGGTTTGACAGCACAACTCTTCTTT. Protein product: CACDALGDTEGLTAQLFF.

Judged by abundance, this clone is medium-sized. Being one base from a much bigger clone, this may be a read error. This sample also contains other DNA sequences that code for the same CDR3. This chain uses TRDV2 with TRDJ3; 9 bases line up with TRDD3. CDR3 length: 19 amino acids. J lost 0 bases, V lost 0 bases, and 5 bases had no gene match. Germline V gene sequence: CDR1 GEAIGNYY, CDR2 EKD. As DNA, the CDR3 is TGTGCCTGTGACACCGTACTGGGGGAAAGCTCCTGGGACACCCGACAGATGTTTTTC. Translated, it gives CACDTVLGESSWDTRQMFF.

This clone showed up just a few times. This chain joins TRDV1 and TRDJ2; D not certain. The V end lost 0 bases, the J end lost 1 base, and 6 bases lay between the germline ends. The CDR3 is 15 amino acids. The V gene's germline CDR1 is TSWWSYY and CDR2 QGS. The CDR3 region is CALGELALLTAQLFF. As DNA, the CDR3 is TGTGCTCTTGGGGAACTAGCGCTTTTGACAGCACAACTCTTCTTT.

The gene calls are TRAV29/DV5 and TRDJ2; 7 nucleotides match TRDD3. V was pared by 0 bases and J by 8 bases, with 13 bases of the junction left unmatched. Germline V lookup: CDR1 NSMFDY, CDR2 ISSIKDK. The CDR3 extends over 16 amino acids. The CDR3 loop is CAASAWGTSLKAQLFF. CDR3 bases: TGTGCAGCAAGCGCGTGGGGGACCTCCCTGAAGGCACAACTCTTCTTT.

This clone was counted only a few times. The germline gene is not matched at one end of the junction; a read error may be the cause. Other nucleotide sequences from this sample produce the same CDR3. This chain connects TRDV2 to TRDJ2; 12 bases are a match to TRDD3. The CDR3 extends over 17 amino acids. CDR1 is GEAIGNYY, CDR2 EKD, per germline. The CDR3 region is CACELLGDTFRTAQLFF. The CDR3 bases are TGTGCCTGTGAGCTACTGGGGGATACTTTCAGGACAGCACAACTCTTCTTC.

By share, this clone counts as medium-sized. The V call is TRDV2, the J call TRDJ3; the match to TRDD3 covers 8 bases. CDR1 and CDR2 (germline): GEAIGNYY, EKD. The CDR3 extends over 17 amino acids. V dropped 0 bases and J dropped 12; count of bases not matched to a gene: 12. The CDR3: CACDTVLGVLGSRQMFF. The DNA for the CDR3 is TGTGCCTGTGACACCGTACTGGGGGTCCTCGGGAGCCGACAGATGTTTTTC.

To note about this clone: This CDR3 is also generated by other DNA sequences in the sample. The chain joins TRDV2 to TRDJ3; D is perhaps TRDD3 (6 bases). V was trimmed by 3 bases and J by 1 base, leaving 12 bases between them. CDR3 length: 17 residues. The germline CDR1 and CDR2 sequences are GEAIGNYY and EKD. The CDR3 spells CACDRLGGSWDTRQMFF. DNA of the CDR3: TGTGCCTGTGACCGACTTGGGGGGTCCTGGGACACCCGACAGATGTTTTTC.

A few counts support this clone. The V gene is TRDV2, the J gene TRDJ3, with 9 bases matching TRDD3. CDR3 length equals 20 residues. Germline CDR1 GEAIGNYY, CDR2 EKD. V was clipped by 2 bases and J by 0 bases; unmatched bases: 10. The CDR3 nucleotides read TGTGCCTGTGACAACTTACTGGGGGAAACCAGCTCCTGGGACACCCGACAGATGTTTTTC. Translation: CACDNLLGETSSWDTRQMFF.

This clone was observed a handful of times. Mismatch with germline at one junction end may stem from a read error. Other DNA sequences in this specimen translate into the identical CDR3. The rearrangement joins TRDV2 to TRDJ3, with 13 positions matching TRDD3. In germline, CDR1 is GEAIGNYY, CDR2 EKD. This CDR3 contains 18 residues. CDR3 residues: CACDTGGYGSWDTRQMFF. The CDR3 DNA reads as TGCGCCTGTGACACTGGGGGATACGGTTCCTGGGACACCCGACAGATGTTTTTC.

This chain uses TRDV1 with TRDJ1; 8 bases agree with TRDD3. CDR1 is TSWWSYY and CDR2 is QGS in the germline V gene. The CDR3 loop spans 23 amino acids. V lost 0 bases, J lost 0 bases, and 24 bases stayed unmatched. CDR3 sequence (DNA): TGTGCTCTTGGGGAACTTTCCCCTCCACGGTACTGGGGGCCATACACATACACCGATAAACTCATCTTT. Amino acids: CALGELSPPRYWGPYTYTDKLIF.